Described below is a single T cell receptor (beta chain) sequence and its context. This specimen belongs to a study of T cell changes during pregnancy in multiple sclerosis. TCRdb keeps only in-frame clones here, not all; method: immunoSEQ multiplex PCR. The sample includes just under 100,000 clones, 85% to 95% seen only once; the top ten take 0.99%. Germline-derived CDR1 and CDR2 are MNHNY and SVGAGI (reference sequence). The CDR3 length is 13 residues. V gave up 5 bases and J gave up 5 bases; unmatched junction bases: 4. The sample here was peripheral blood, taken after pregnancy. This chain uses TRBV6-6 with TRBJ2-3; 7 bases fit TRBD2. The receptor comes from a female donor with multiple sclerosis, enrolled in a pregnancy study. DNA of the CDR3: TGTGCCAGCAGTGCAACGGGGGGAGATACGCAGTATTTT. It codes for CASSATGGDTQYF.